One sample yielded the 27 T cell receptor beta chains listed below, sequenced in a study of T cell responses to AZD1222 COVID-19 vaccine. Profiled with immunoSEQ multiplex PCR; TCRdb holds only in-frame clones, not every one. The sample holds about 75,000 clones, around 87% seen once. This specimen consisted of peripheral blood, obtained 28 days after the second AZD1222 dose. These receptors originate from an adult who received the AZD1222 COVID-19 vaccine.

The chain is built from TRBV19 and TRBJ1-4, with TRBD1 identical over 7 bases. Germline-derived CDR1 and CDR2 are LNHDA and SQIVND (reference sequence). After removal of 6 bases from V and 0 bases from J, the junction contained 10 bases not matched to a gene. CDR3 length equals 17 residues. CDR3 amino acids: CASRMDLRGSTNEKLFF. The CDR3 DNA sequence: TGTGCCAGTAGGATGGATCTCAGGGGGTCAACTAATGAAAAACTGTTTTTT.

This clone was counted a few times. V usage is TRBV7-2 and J usage is TRBJ2-3; D may correspond to TRBD1 or TRBD2 (5 bases each). Deletions cut 1 base from V and 4 bases from J, with 12 bases between. The CDR3 loop spans 15 amino acids. Germline V CDR1 and CDR2: SGHTA, FQGNSA. This CDR3 is CASSLGPGRADTQYF. DNA of the CDR3: TGTGCCAGCAGCTTAGGCCCGGGACGCGCAGATACGCAGTATTTT.

The chain recombines TRBV2 with TRBJ2-2; D might be TRBD1 (5 bases). V lost 4 bases to trimming and J lost 4 bases, with 7 bases between them. This CDR3 has 13 amino acids. Looked up from germline, CDR1 is SNHLY and CDR2 is FYNNEI. This CDR3 reads CASSGQTTGELFF. As DNA, the CDR3 is TGTGCCAGCAGTGGACAGACCACCGGGGAGCTGTTTTTT.

This rearrangement joins TRBV4-3 to TRBJ2-2, with a weak D call TRBD2 (5 bases). V gave up 0 bases and J gave up 5 bases, with 10 bases separating them. The CDR3 is 15 amino acids. Germline CDR1 and CDR2: LGHNA and YSLEER. The CDR3, as DNA: TGCGCCAGCAGCCAAGATTTATCGGGGACCGGGGAGCTGTTTTTT. Protein product: CASSQDLSGTGELFF.

The chain combines TRBV19 with TRBJ1-5; D possibly corresponds to TRBD1 (5 bases). V lost 3 bases and J lost 2, with 14 bases in between. Germline V gene sequence: CDR1 LNHDA, CDR2 SQIVND (reference sequence). This CDR3 is 16 amino acids long. DNA of the CDR3: TGTGCCAGTAGTATGAGCGGGGGGTACGGCAATCAGCCCCAGCATTTT. Protein sequence: CASSMSGGYGNQPQHF.

The rearrangement uses TRBV5-4 and TRBJ2-5; 7 bases are shared with TRBD1. Germline V CDR1 and CDR2: SGHNT, YYREEE (reference sequence). The CDR3 length is 13 residues. J gave up 4 bases and V 2 bases, and 2 bases lay outside the gene matches. This CDR3 is CASSFDRAETQYF. The CDR3 nucleotides read TGTGCCAGCAGCTTCGACAGGGCAGAGACCCAGTACTTC.

V and J are TRBV28 and TRBJ1-2, with 7 bases matching TRBD1. V dropped 4 bases and J dropped 5; count of bases not matched to a gene: 10. The CDR3 covers 15 residues. Germline loops: CDR1 MDHEN, CDR2 SYDVKM. For the CDR3, the DNA is TGTGCCAGCAGTTCCTACCAGGGGGTGGGATATGGCTACACCTTC. Encoded protein: CASSSYQGVGYGYTF.

The chain combines TRBV18 with TRBJ2-1, with D possibly matching TRBD2 (6 bases). The CDR3 covers 13 residues. V was cut by 2 bases and J by 8 bases, with 10 bases left in between. Germline-derived CDR1 and CDR2 are KGHSH and LQKENI. This CDR3 is CASSPGLPDEQFF. The CDR3 DNA reads TGTGCCAGCTCACCAGGACTACCGGATGAGCAGTTCTTC. The variable domain in full, completed from reference TRBV18 and TRBJ2-1, reads NAGVMQNPRHLVRRRGQEARLRCSPMKGHSHVYWYRQLPEEGLKFMVYLQKENIIDESGMPKERFSAEFPKEGPSILRIQQVVRGDSAAYFCASSPGLPDEQFFGPGTRLTVL.

The V and J genes are TRBV10-2 and TRBJ1-6; 9 positions match TRBD1. Trimming at V came to 3 bases and at J to 9 bases, leaving 12 bases not matched to a gene. Per the germline V gene, CDR1 is WSHSY and CDR2 is SAAADI. The CDR3 has 17 amino acids. In nucleotides, the CDR3 is TGCGCCAGCAGTGAAGAAAGGGGGACAGGGTTTATTTCACCCCTCCACTTT. It is translated as CASSEERGTGFISPLHF.

The chain employs TRBV7-2 and TRBJ2-7, with D uncertain. The CDR3 has 14 residues. The germline V gene encodes CDR1 SGHTA and CDR2 FQGNSA. V lost 2 bases to trimming and J lost 2 bases, with 10 bases between them. CDR3 DNA: TGTGCCAGCAGCTTACAGGTTACAGCCTACGAGCAGTACTTC. This sequence encodes CASSLQVTAYEQYF.

V and J are TRBV9 and TRBJ2-3; D is perhaps TRBD1 or TRBD2 (5 bases each). The length of the CDR3 is 14 residues. V lost 3 bases, J lost 2 bases, and 10 bases lay in between. Germline CDR1 SGDLS, CDR2 YYNGEE. The CDR3 sequence is CASSGGTFTDTQYF. CDR3 bases: TGTGCCAGCAGCGGGGGGACGTTCACAGATACGCAGTATTTT. The whole variable domain, filled in from reference TRBV9 and TRBJ2-3, reads DSGVTQTPKHLITATGQRVTLRCSPRSGDLSVYWYQQSLDQGLQFLIQYYNGEERAKGNILERFSAQQFPDLHSELNLSSLELGDSALYFCASSGGTFTDTQYFGPGTRLTVL.

In this sample, this clone turned up once. The rearrangement joins TRBV27 to TRBJ1-4; D unresolved. The CDR3 sequence is 12 residues long. Trimming took 1 base from V and 8 from J, leaving 5 bases between them. Germline V gene data show CDR1 as MNHEY and CDR2 as SMNVEV (reference sequence). The CDR3 here is CASSLLGEKLFF. Here the CDR3 DNA reads TGTGCCAGCAGTTTATTGGGGGAAAAACTGTTTTTT.

V is TRBV15 and J is TRBJ1-6; 9 bases match TRBD1. V lost 1 base and J lost 7; bases outside the gene matches: 2. In germline, CDR1 is LNHNV, CDR2 YYDKDF (reference sequence). This CDR3 has 15 amino acids. The CDR3 DNA follows: TGTGCCACCAGCAGAGGCGGACAGGGGAATTCACCCCTCCACTTT. Translation: CATSRGGQGNSPLHF. Looking up the rest from reference TRBV15 and TRBJ1-6 gives the full variable domain: DAMVIQNPRYQVTQFGKPVTLSCSQTLNHNVMYWYQQKSSQAPKLLFHYYDKDFNNEADTPDNFQSRRPNTSFCFLDIRSPGLGDTAMYLCATSRGGQGNSPLHFGNGTRLTVT.

This clone showed up just once. This sequence joins TRBV6-5 and TRBJ1-2; TRBD1 agrees at 8 bases. CDR3 length equals 16 residues. V gave up 4 bases and J gave up 7 bases; unmatched junction bases: 14. CDR1 is MNHEY and CDR2 is SVGAGI in the germline V gene. The DNA of the CDR3 is TGTGCCAGCAGTTCACCGACAGGGGTTAGTTCTGGTGGCTACACCTTC. The encoded protein is CASSSPTGVSSGGYTF.

V gene TRBV30 combines with J gene TRBJ1-6; TRBD1 matches at 7 bases. Germline CDR1 is GTSNPN and CDR2 is SVGIG (reference sequence). The CDR3 loop spans 20 amino acids. The trim removed 1 base at V and 0 bases at J, leaving 15 bases unmatched. The CDR3 DNA follows: TGTGCCTGGAGTGCCCGCCGGTGGGACAGCCGCAGCTCCTATAATTCACCCCTCCACTTT. It codes for CAWSARRWDSRSSYNSPLHF.

On this clone itself: The same CDR3 arises from other DNA sequences in this sample as well. The gene calls are TRBV30 and TRBJ1-5; no clear D gene. With 0 bases removed from V and 4 bases from J, the gap between germline ends came to 7 bases. Per the germline V gene, CDR1 is GTSNPN and CDR2 is SVGIG (reference sequence). This CDR3 spans 13 amino acids. Here the CDR3 DNA reads TGTGCCTGGAGTGTATCGGGAAATCAGCCCCAGCATTTT. Translating gives CAWSVSGNQPQHF.

The rearrangement uses TRBV5-1 and TRBJ1-4; D ambiguous. The CDR3 is made up of 17 amino acids. The V gene lost 4 bases and the J gene lost 0 bases, with 16 bases spanning the gap. Germline V gene sequence: CDR1 SGHRS, CDR2 YFSETQ. The CDR3: CASSASPMGATNEKLFF. CDR3 bases: TGCGCCAGCAGCGCCTCACCGATGGGTGCAACTAATGAAAAACTGTTTTTT.

The chain combines TRBV7-2 with TRBJ1-1; 10 bases are a match to TRBD1. The CDR3 is 15 residues long. Losses at the gene ends were 2 bases for V and 5 bases for J; bases not matched to a gene: 5. The germline CDR1 and CDR2 sequences are SGHTA and FQGNSA. The CDR3 bases are TGTGCCAGCAGCTTATGGTCGGGACAGGGGACTGAAGCTTTCTTT. Translation gives CASSLWSGQGTEAFF.

V usage is TRBV6-4 and J usage is TRBJ1-2; 8 bases are a match to TRBD1. Trimming removed 6 bases from V and 7 bases from J; junction bases left unmatched: 13. CDR1 and CDR2 from the germline V gene are MRHNA and SNTAGT. CDR3 length: 15 amino acids. The CDR3 is CASRSTGQVVSGYTF. The CDR3 DNA follows: TGTGCCAGCAGGAGCACGGGACAGGTCGTTTCTGGCTACACCTTC.

In DNA, the CDR3 is TGTGCCAGCAGTTCCGGGACCTCTGGAAACACCATATATTTT. It specifies CASSSGTSGNTIYF. The chain joins TRBV28 to TRBJ1-3; tentative D call: TRBD1 (5 bases). Trimming left V 4 bases short and J 0 bases short, with 7 bases between. The CDR3 has 14 residues. Germline CDR1 reads MDHEN; CDR2 reads SYDVKM.

The chain has TRBV12-3 or TRBV12-4 and TRBJ1-3; D remains ambiguous. The CDR3 extends over 12 amino acids. Trimming stripped 7 bases from V and 9 bases from J, with 13 bases between. CDR3 region: CASKGLRGTIYF. In DNA form, the CDR3 reads TGTGCCAGCAAAGGGTTAAGAGGCACCATATATTTT.

This clone was seen a few times. The CDR3 bases are TGTGCCAGCAGTTTATCGATTGGGGGGACAGGGGGCTGGCCCCTCCACTTT. Translated: CASSLSIGGTGGWPLHF. The J gene is TRBJ1-6, the V gene TRBV27; 12 nucleotides match TRBD1. With V trimmed by 0 bases and J by 13 bases, 10 bases remained unmatched. CDR1 and CDR2 from the germline V gene are MNHEY and SMNVEV (reference sequence). The CDR3 sequence is 17 residues long.

The genes are TRBV28 and TRBJ2-2, with D maybe TRBD1 (6 bases). The V gene's germline CDR1 is MDHEN and CDR2 SYDVKM. The ends were cut back, 5 bases at V and 4 bases at J, with 11 bases in the middle. CDR3 length equals 14 residues. The CDR3 sequence: CASSKTGSTGELFF. CDR3 sequence (DNA): TGTGCCAGCAGTAAAACAGGGAGCACCGGGGAGCTGTTTTTT.

The genes are TRBV9 and TRBJ1-6; 8 nucleotides line up with TRBD1. Germline V lookup: CDR1 SGDLS, CDR2 YYNGEE. The CDR3 covers 15 residues. J gave up 8 bases and V 0 bases, and 4 bases lay outside the gene matches. The DNA of the CDR3 is TGTGCCAGCAGCGTAGGACAGGGGCCTGATTCACCCCTCCACTTT. Translation gives CASSVGQGPDSPLHF.

The V call is TRBV18, the J call TRBJ2-1; D possibly corresponds to TRBD2 (5 bases). The CDR3 totals 12 residues. Germline CDR1 and CDR2: KGHSH and LQKENI. V was clipped by 3 bases and J by 10 bases, with 10 bases between them. In DNA form, the CDR3 reads TGTGCCAGCTCACCGAGGGCTTGGGAGCAGTTCTTC. Amino acids: CASSPRAWEQFF.

The CDR3 reads CASSLNSGNTIYF. In DNA form, the CDR3 reads TGTGCCAGCAGCCTTAACTCTGGAAACACCATATATTTT. This sequence joins TRBV7-2 and TRBJ1-3, with D unresolved. Trimming took 5 bases from V and 0 from J, leaving 5 bases between them. Germline assignment: CDR1 SGHTA and CDR2 FQGNSA. The CDR3 has 13 amino acids.

The chain uses TRBV30 and TRBJ1-1; 12 nucleotides line up with TRBD1. Trimming took 4 bases from V and 7 from J; bases not matched to a gene: 7. Per the germline V gene, CDR1 is GTSNPN and CDR2 is SVGIG (reference sequence). This CDR3 is 14 amino acids long. In DNA form, the CDR3 reads TGTGCCTGGAACCGGGACAGGGGGCTGGTTGAAGCTTTCTTT. Amino acid sequence: CAWNRDRGLVEAFF.